These 21 T cell receptor beta chains share one sample of origin, sequenced in a study of blood T cell repertoires in COVID-19. Some clones are missing from TCRdb's copy, which holds only in-frame ones; the method was immunoSEQ multiplex PCR. The table shows 50,000 to 70,000 clones, with 60% to 85% occurring only once. Input material: peripheral blood. These TCRs come from a man between 45 and 60 years old with active or convalescent COVID-19.

The chain employs TRBV13 and TRBJ1-2; the match to TRBD1 covers 10 bases. This CDR3 comprises 16 residues. V lost 6 bases to trimming and J lost 5 bases; unmatched junction nucleotides: 12. Germline loops: CDR1 PRHDT, CDR2 FYEKMQ (reference sequence). DNA for the CDR3: TGTGCCAGCAGTCGACCCCCGGGACAGGGGATGTATGGCTACACCTTC. Protein: CASSRPPGQGMYGYTF. Filled out from reference TRBV13 and TRBJ1-2, the complete variable domain reads AAGVIQSPRHLIKEKRETATLKCYPIPRHDTVYWYQQGPGQDPQFLISFYEKMQSDKGSIPDRFSAQQFSDYHSELNMSSLELGDSALYFCASSRPPGQGMYGYTFGSGTRLTVV.

The V call is TRBV10-1, the J call TRBJ1-1, with TRBD1 matching 9 bases. This CDR3 comprises 14 residues. J lost 11 bases, V lost 3 bases, and 10 bases had no gene match. Germline V gene data show CDR1 as WNHNN and CDR2 as SYGVQD (reference sequence). CDR3 coding DNA: TGCGCCAGCAGTGATGAAGGACAGGGGTTGAGCGCTTTCTTT. It yields the protein CASSDEGQGLSAFF.

The rearrangement joins TRBV19 to TRBJ2-1, with 7 bases that match TRBD1. Germline CDR1 reads LNHDA; CDR2 reads SQIVND (reference sequence). The trim removed 7 bases at V and 6 bases at J, leaving 3 bases unmatched. The CDR3 is made up of 12 amino acids. The CDR3 DNA is TGTGCCAGTACCCGGGACAGCAATGAGCAGTTCTTC. Translation gives CASTRDSNEQFF.

This clone was picked up a small number of times. The chain has TRBV6-6 and TRBJ2-2; D not certain. In germline, CDR1 is MNHNY, CDR2 SVGAGI (reference sequence). Trimming removed 0 bases from V and 5 bases from J, with 10 bases in between. The CDR3 sequence is 15 residues long. Here the CDR3 DNA reads TGTGCCAGCAGTTACTCTTTTTCGGGTACCGGGGAGCTGTTTTTT. Encoded protein: CASSYSFSGTGELFF.

The chain carries TRBV11-3 and TRBJ2-1; D is undetermined. V was clipped by 1 base and J by 2 bases, with 6 bases between them. The length of the CDR3 is 14 residues. Germline CDR1 and CDR2: SGHNT and YENEEA. The CDR3 DNA reads as TGTGCCAGCAGCTTAGGAGTAGCCTACAATGAGCAGTTCTTC. Translating gives CASSLGVAYNEQFF.

The chain joins TRBV7-9 to TRBJ1-4; TRBD1 agrees at 7 bases. Unmatched junction bases numbered 5, after V lost 6 bases and J lost 4 bases. The CDR3 is 14 residues long. CDR1 SEHNR and CDR2 FQNEAQ come from the germline V gene (reference sequence). In DNA form, the CDR3 reads TGTGCCAGCAGAGAGACAGGGAATAATGAAAAACTGTTTTTT. Amino acids: CASRETGNNEKLFF.

The chain combines TRBV27 with TRBJ2-2; perhaps TRBD1 as D (6 bases). CDR3 length equals 14 residues. Trimming removed 8 bases from V and 6 bases from J, with 16 bases in between. The germline V gene has CDR1 MNHEY and CDR2 SMNVEV (reference sequence). For the CDR3, the DNA is TGTGCCAGCGCCCAAAACAGGGCTGCCGGGGAGCTGTTTTTT. It specifies CASAQNRAAGELFF.

This chain links TRBV25-1 with TRBJ2-3; 7 nucleotides agree with TRBD2. This CDR3 has 14 residues. The ends lost 6 bases at V and 4 bases at J; junction bases unmatched: 7. Germline CDR1 MGHDK, CDR2 SYGVNS. The CDR3 protein is CASREDAGADTQYF. The CDR3 nucleotides are TGTGCCAGCAGGGAGGATGCGGGAGCAGATACGCAGTATTTT.

This chain connects TRBV18 to TRBJ2-1; 10 nucleotides align to TRBD2. The CDR3 consists of 16 residues. Germline CDR1 and CDR2: KGHSH and LQKENI. V shed 0 bases, J shed 10 bases, and the junction held 9 bases outside the gene matches. The CDR3 DNA sequence: TGTGCCAGCTCACCACCAGGCCTAGCGGGAGCGAACGAGCAGTTCTTC. Protein sequence: CASSPPGLAGANEQFF. Variable domain in full (rest from reference TRBV18 and TRBJ2-1): NAGVMQNPRHLVRRRGQEARLRCSPMKGHSHVYWYRQLPEEGLKFMVYLQKENIIDESGMPKERFSAEFPKEGPSILRIQQVVRGDSAAYFCASSPPGLAGANEQFFGPGTRLTVL.

This clone was picked up one time. The genes are TRBV3-1 (or the pseudogene TRBV3-2) and TRBJ2-7, with 8 bases identical to TRBD2. This CDR3 region has 16 residues. The V gene end was trimmed by 4 bases and the J gene end by 1 base; junction bases not matched to a gene: 9. The germline V gene has CDR1 LGHDT and CDR2 YNNKEL (reference sequence). The CDR3 DNA is TGTGCCAGCAGCCTAACCTTTGGACTAGCTTCCTACGAGCAGTACTTC. Its translation is CASSLTFGLASYEQYF.

J is TRBJ1-6 and V is TRBV18, with TRBD1 matching over 7 bases. J gave up 12 bases and V 3 bases, and 8 bases lay outside the gene matches. The CDR3 length is 14 residues. Germline CDR1 reads KGHSH; CDR2 reads LQKENI. DNA for the CDR3: TGTGCCAGCTCACCGGGGACAGCTCCTAAACCCCTCCACTTT. Translated, it gives CASSPGTAPKPLHF.

V is TRBV15 and J is TRBJ1-5, with 11 bases identical to TRBD1. Germline values: CDR1 LNHNV, CDR2 YYDKDF (reference sequence). The CDR3 extends over 14 amino acids. J gave up 6 bases and V 4 bases, and 2 bases lay outside the gene matches. The chain's CDR3 is CATSTDRGLQPQHF. In DNA form, the CDR3 reads TGTGCCACCAGCACGGACAGGGGGCTTCAGCCCCAGCATTTT.

V usage is TRBV9 and J usage is TRBJ1-2, with 11 nucleotides matching TRBD1. Germline CDR1 reads SGDLS; CDR2 reads YYNGEE. CDR3 length: 17 residues. With 5 bases clipped from V and 4 bases from J, the junction kept 13 bases outside the gene matches. CDR3 nucleotides: TGTGCCAGCAGATTTGCCCGGGACAGGGGGGAGATCTATGGCTACACCTTC. Amino acids: CASRFARDRGEIYGYTF. Filled out from reference TRBV9 and TRBJ1-2, the complete variable domain reads DSGVTQTPKHLITATGQRVTLRCSPRSGDLSVYWYQQSLDQGLQFLIQYYNGEERAKGNILERFSAQQFPDLHSELNLSSLELGDSALYFCASRFARDRGEIYGYTFGSGTRLTVV.

The chain couples TRBV10-3 to TRBJ1-2; D is unresolved. Germline CDR1 reads ENHRY; CDR2 reads SYGVKD. V was shortened by 5 bases and J by 0 bases, with 7 bases between the two germline ends. There are 13 residues in the CDR3. CDR3 DNA sequence: TGTGCCATCAGTCCGGAGTCTAACTATGGCTACACCTTC. This gives the protein CAISPESNYGYTF.

The rearrangement uses TRBV19 and TRBJ1-1, with D hard to call. Germline CDR1 is LNHDA and CDR2 is SQIVND (reference sequence). The CDR3 has 15 amino acids. V lost 2 bases and J lost 0, with 10 bases in between. The CDR3 region has the DNA TGTGCCAGTAGTATACAAGGCGGGTTGAACACTGAAGCTTTCTTT. As protein: CASSIQGGLNTEAFF.

This clone occurred a few times. The CDR3 here is CASRTRTENTEAFF. The CDR3 DNA is TGTGCCAGCAGGACACGGACAGAGAACACTGAAGCTTTCTTT. The chain has TRBV6-5 and TRBJ1-1; D is perhaps TRBD1 (6 bases). The V and J ends lost 6 bases and 1 base respectively, with 12 bases between them. The CDR3 has 14 amino acids. Germline V gene lookup returns CDR1 MNHEY and CDR2 SVGAGI.

In its sample, this clone was seen a few times. J is TRBJ2-5 and V is TRBV9; TRBD2 agrees at 11 bases. The germline V gene has CDR1 SGDLS and CDR2 YYNGEE. Trimming cost V 0 bases and J 5 bases; bases outside gene matches: 6. This CDR3 spans 16 amino acids. In DNA form, the CDR3 reads TGTGCCAGCAGCGTAGATTTGACTAGCGGGACGGAGACCCAGTACTTC. Encoded protein: CASSVDLTSGTETQYF.

This chain joins TRBV29-1 and TRBJ1-3; 7 nucleotides agree with TRBD1. J gave up 5 bases and V 6 bases, and 10 bases lay outside the gene matches. The CDR3 is made up of 14 amino acids. Germline V gene data show CDR1 as SQVTM and CDR2 as ANQGSEA. For the CDR3, the DNA is TGCAGCGTGGCTACCGGGACAGCTCGAAACACCATATATTTT. Its translation is CSVATGTARNTIYF.

The chain combines TRBV7-9 with TRBJ1-2; D gene ambiguous. Trimming removed 3 bases at V and 2 bases at J, with 10 bases between. CDR1 SEHNR and CDR2 FQNEAQ come from the germline V gene (reference sequence). This CDR3 comprises 14 residues. CDR3 region: CASSFAEVNYGYTF. Here the CDR3 DNA reads TGTGCCAGCAGCTTCGCAGAAGTAAACTATGGCTACACCTTC. Full variable domain (remainder filled in from reference TRBV7-9 and TRBJ1-2): DTGVSQNPRHKITKRGQNVTFRCDPISEHNRLYWYRQTLGQGPEFLTYFQNEAQLEKSRLLSDRFSAERPKGSFSTLEIQRTEQGDSAMYLCASSFAEVNYGYTFGSGTRLTVV.

The chain links TRBV3-1 (or the pseudogene TRBV3-2) to TRBJ1-6; D may be TRBD1 (5 bases). CDR1 is LGHDT, CDR2 YNNKEL, per germline (reference sequence). The CDR3 has 13 residues. V lost 4 bases and J 9 bases, leaving 10 bases between the germline ends. CDR3 in DNA: TGTGCCAGCAGCCCAGGGCAGGTTTCACCCCTCCACTTT. As protein: CASSPGQVSPLHF.

This chain joins TRBV4-1 and TRBJ1-2; D ambiguous. This CDR3 has 15 residues. Germline CDR1 reads MGHRA; CDR2 reads YSYEKL. Trimming took off 0 bases at V and 4 bases at J, with 12 bases between the two ends. The CDR3 here is CASSQERGWGYGYTF. DNA for the CDR3: TGCGCCAGCAGCCAAGAGCGGGGTTGGGGCTATGGCTACACCTTC.